Each of the 12 T cell receptor beta chains below was sequenced from the same sample in a study of blood T cells in healthy people across ages. With a J-beta primer mix and a sample-barcoded 5' primer, a second PCR ran roughly 6 to 11 cycles. TCRdb reprocessed the 5' RACE reads with MiXCR, giving one entry per CDR3 protein. The sample records over 1,500,000 distinct CDR3 sequences, about 39% being singletons. Sequences were obtained from blood. The receptors shown here come from a human donor in good health.

This clonotype was counted at least ten times. The chain employs TRBV20-1 and TRBJ2-5; D gene unclear. This CDR3 is built from 12 residues. From germline, CDR1 is DFQATT and CDR2 SNEGSKA (reference sequence). V was shortened by 5 bases and J by 8 bases, with 15 bases between the two germline ends. In DNA, the CDR3 is TGCAGTGCTGATAGCCTGGGTGGAACCCAGTACTTC. Its translation: CSADSLGGTQYF.

This clonotype has just a few counts. This chain links TRBV4-2 with TRBJ2-7; D possibly corresponds to TRBD1 (6 bases). Germline assignment: CDR1 LGHNA and CDR2 YNFKEQ. The CDR3 is 16 amino acids. Trimming stripped 4 bases from V and 0 bases from J, with 16 bases between. The CDR3 nucleotides are TGTGCCAGCAGCCCAGGGACATCCTTTGACTCCTACGAGCAGTACTTC. Protein sequence: CASSPGTSFDSYEQYF.

This chain links TRBV12-3 or TRBV12-4 with TRBJ1-2; D remains unclear. Trimming removed 5 bases from V and 7 bases from J, with 11 bases in between. The CDR3 runs 12 residues. The CDR3 DNA follows: TGTGCCAGCAGTGCGCTTAAGGGTGGCTACACCTTC. It translates to CASSALKGGYTF.

The table lists this clonotype with a few counts. The CDR3 sequence is CSVASGVSSYERYF. The CDR3 region has the DNA TGCAGCGTTGCCAGCGGGGTCAGCTCCTACGAGCGGTACTTC. The V gene is TRBV29-1, the J gene TRBJ2-4, with 7 bases aligning to TRBD2. This CDR3 spans 14 amino acids. Germline assignment: CDR1 SQVTM and CDR2 ANQGSEA. J was trimmed by 15 bases and V by 4 bases; bases with no gene match: 18.

In this sample, this clonotype turned up once. The V and J genes are TRBV7-6 and TRBJ2-7; tentatively, D is TRBD1 or TRBD2 (5 bases each). Germline V CDR1 and CDR2: SGHVS, FNYEAQ. V was trimmed by 4 bases and J by 7 bases, leaving 26 bases between them. There are 17 residues in the CDR3. The DNA of the CDR3 is TGTGCCAGCAGCTCAGGGTCAGGGCATGGGGGAGTCGGTGAGCAGTACTTC. It translates to CASSSGSGHGGVGEQYF.

This chain uses TRBV24-1 with TRBJ2-1, with TRBD1 matching over 9 bases. The CDR3 length is 14 residues. The junction had 11 bases not matched to a gene; V was cut back by 11 bases and J by 7 bases. Germline V gene lookup returns CDR1 KGHDR and CDR2 SFDVKD. CDR3 nucleotides: TGTGCCATCGGAGCACAGGGGGCCGTTAATGAGCAGTTCTTC. It yields the protein CAIGAQGAVNEQFF.

A few counts support this clonotype. This chain uses TRBV9 with TRBJ2-3, with a possible D match to TRBD1 (5 bases). Deletions cut 7 bases from V and 0 bases from J, with 12 bases between. Germline CDR1 SGDLS, CDR2 YYNGEE. The CDR3 runs 14 residues. The CDR3 is CASRRQTSTDTQYF. The CDR3 DNA sequence: TGTGCCAGCCGACGACAGACTAGCACAGATACGCAGTATTTT. Combining the CDR3 with reference TRBV9 and TRBJ2-3 gives the whole variable domain DSGVTQTPKHLITATGQRVTLRCSPRSGDLSVYWYQQSLDQGLQFLIQYYNGEERAKGNILERFSAQQFPDLHSELNLSSLELGDSALYFCASRRQTSTDTQYFGPGTRLTVL.

This rearrangement joins TRBV12-3 or TRBV12-4 to TRBJ2-3; tentatively, D is TRBD2 (6 bases). Trimming pared 7 bases from V and 1 base from J, leaving 12 bases between. This CDR3 contains 14 residues. CDR3: CASTPGLGTDTQYF. CDR3 DNA: TGTGCCAGCACACCGGGACTCGGCACAGATACGCAGTATTTT.

As regards this clonotype: Compared with germline, one end of the junction differs, possibly owing to a read error. In DNA form, the CDR3 reads TGTGGCAGCAAATCGGTAATGGATACGCAGTATTTT. This codes for CGSKSVMDTQYF. The rearrangement joins TRBV9 to TRBJ2-3; D remains unclear. The CDR3 is made up of 12 amino acids. CDR1 is SGDLS, CDR2 YYNGEE, per germline.

The chain joins TRBV5-1 to TRBJ1-2; TRBD1 agrees at 8 bases. With 2 bases clipped from V and 4 bases from J, the junction kept 16 bases outside the gene matches. The germline CDR1 and CDR2 sequences are SGHRS and YFSETQ. CDR3 length: 18 amino acids. The CDR3 nucleotides read TGCGCCAGCAGCTTTCTGGGCCAGGGGGCAAAAGGGGGCTATGGCTACACCTTC. It yields the protein CASSFLGQGAKGGYGYTF.

The chain links TRBV5-6 to TRBJ2-3, with D unresolved. Germline CDR1 reads SGHDT; CDR2 reads YYEEEE. V lost 4 bases and J lost 0, with 15 bases in between. The CDR3 loop spans 16 amino acids. The CDR3 sequence: CASSRALQTSTDTQYF. The CDR3 DNA follows: TGTGCCAGCAGCCGAGCCCTACAGACTAGCACAGATACGCAGTATTTT.

The rearrangement joins TRBV15 to TRBJ1-2; tentatively, D is TRBD1 (5 bases). Germline V gene lookup returns CDR1 LNHNV and CDR2 YYDKDF (reference sequence). V dropped 8 bases and J dropped 3 bases, with 7 bases sitting between them. The CDR3 length is 11 residues. The CDR3: CATEGYYGYTF. For the CDR3, the DNA is TGTGCCACCGAGGGGTACTATGGCTACACCTTC.